These 18 T cell receptor beta chains originate from one sample sequenced in a study of beta chain features in type 1 diabetes. Whole-study findings and limits: In all four CD4+ subsets, TCRB CDR3 length was significantly, moderately reduced in type 1 diabetes.

The authors reverse transcribed all of the isolated RNA, so sequencing captured expressed TCRB transcripts. Measured with immunoSEQ multiplex PCR; TCRdb has only the in-frame clones, and not every one. Of about 30,000 clones detected, roughly 50% appear once; the ten largest clones hold approximately 1.4%. For these TCRs, the target antigens are not known. Sequencing was performed on Tregs from blood. The receptors were gathered from a woman between 18 and 30 years old with type 1 diabetes.

V gene TRBV19 combines with J gene TRBJ1-5, with D hard to call. This CDR3 is 15 amino acids long. Germline V CDR1 and CDR2: LNHDA, SQIVND (reference sequence). Trimming took off 3 bases at V and 4 bases at J, with 13 bases between the two ends. CDR3 amino acids: CASSISYSLNQPQHF. The CDR3 DNA reads as TGTGCCAGTAGTATTTCGTACAGCTTAAATCAGCCCCAGCATTTT. The full variable domain, with the rest looked up from reference TRBV19 and TRBJ1-5, is DGGITQSPKYLFRKEGQNVTLSCEQNLNHDAMYWYRQDPGQGLRLIYYSQIVNDFQKGDIAEGYSVSREKKESFPLTVTSAQKNPTAFYLCASSISYSLNQPQHFGDGTRLSIL.

The rearrangement joins TRBV12-5 to TRBJ1-5; maybe TRBD1 (5 bases). With 6 bases removed from V and 3 bases from J, the gap between germline ends came to 15 bases. The CDR3 contains 15 residues. The germline V gene encodes CDR1 LGHNT and CDR2 FRNRAP. DNA for the CDR3: TGTGCTAGTGGCTCAAACAGGAACTCCAATCAGCCCCAGCATTTT. It translates to CASGSNRNSNQPQHF.

Only one count was recorded for this clone. The gene calls are TRBV4-2 and TRBJ1-4, with a possible D match to TRBD1 (6 bases). Germline values: CDR1 LGHNA, CDR2 YNFKEQ. The CDR3 is 14 residues long. V was trimmed by 4 bases and J by 0 bases, leaving 6 bases between them. The CDR3 DNA sequence: TGTGCCAGCAGCCGGACAGCAACTAATGAAAAACTGTTTTTT. Its translation: CASSRTATNEKLFF.

This clone was seen just once. The rearrangement joins TRBV7-9 to TRBJ2-5, with 7 bases matching TRBD2. CDR1 and CDR2 from the germline V gene are SEHNR and FQNEAQ (reference sequence). J was trimmed by 7 bases and V by 5 bases; bases with no gene match: 16. This CDR3 has 16 residues. The CDR3 loop is CASSRAGGSVGVTQYF. DNA of the CDR3: TGTGCCAGCAGCCGGGCTGGCGGGAGCGTCGGTGTGACCCAGTACTTC.

The J gene is TRBJ1-4, the V gene TRBV30; possible D gene TRBD1, 5 bases. V lost 0 bases and J 4 bases, leaving 9 bases between the germline ends. The germline gives CDR1 GTSNPN, CDR2 SVGIG (reference sequence). This CDR3 spans 14 amino acids. This chain's CDR3 is CAWSVRGFNEKLFF. The CDR3 coding sequence is TGTGCCTGGAGTGTAAGGGGTTTTAATGAAAAACTGTTTTTT.

In this sample, this clone turned up a few times. V and J are TRBV5-7 and TRBJ2-1, with 7 bases matching TRBD1. TRBV5-7 is an ORF, with its function uncertain. CDR3 length: 13 amino acids. Unmatched junction bases numbered 6, after V lost 2 bases and J lost 10 bases. The CDR3 spells CASSFTGAPEQFF. The DNA for the CDR3 is TGTGCCAGCAGCTTTACAGGGGCCCCGGAGCAGTTCTTC.

The chain is built from TRBV29-1 and TRBJ2-3; D is unresolved. The CDR3 sequence is 13 residues long. Per germline, CDR1 SQVTM and CDR2 ANQGSEA. V lost 4 bases to trimming and J lost 0 bases, with 8 bases between them. The CDR3: CSVAQDSTDTQYF. CDR3 bases: TGCAGCGTTGCGCAGGATAGCACAGATACGCAGTATTTT.

V is TRBV5-1 and J is TRBJ1-2; no clear D gene. The CDR3 covers 13 residues. The V gene lost 0 bases and the J gene lost 5 bases, with 8 bases spanning the gap. Germline V gene lookup returns CDR1 SGHRS and CDR2 YFSETQ. The CDR3 sequence: CASSLVRTYGYTF. DNA for the CDR3: TGCGCCAGCAGCTTGGTGCGGACTTATGGCTACACCTTC.

This clone was seen more than once but under ten times. The chain is built from TRBV18 and TRBJ2-7, with 8 nucleotides matching TRBD1. Germline V gene data show CDR1 as KGHSH and CDR2 as LQKENI. The CDR3 has 14 residues. V lost 2 bases, J lost 4 bases, and 4 bases stayed unmatched. The CDR3 region is CASSPRQGNYEQYV. CDR3 sequence (DNA): TGTGCCAGCTCACCAAGACAGGGGAATTACGAGCAGTACGTC.

The rearrangement links TRBV9 to TRBJ2-3, with 9 bases that match TRBD2. The ends lost 0 bases at V and 2 bases at J; junction bases unmatched: 13. CDR1 and CDR2 from the germline V gene are SGDLS and YYNGEE. CDR3 length: 19 residues. Written as DNA, the CDR3 is TGTGCCAGCAGCGTAGCTCCGGGACTAGCATCCTATTACACAGATACGCAGTATTTT. This encodes CASSVAPGLASYYTDTQYF. The whole variable domain, remainder taken from reference TRBV9 and TRBJ2-3, is DSGVTQTPKHLITATGQRVTLRCSPRSGDLSVYWYQQSLDQGLQFLIQYYNGEERAKGNILERFSAQQFPDLHSELNLSSLELGDSALYFCASSVAPGLASYYTDTQYFGPGTRLTVL.

In its sample, this clone was seen once. The chain couples TRBV5-1 to TRBJ2-1, with 10 bases matching TRBD2. There are 15 residues in the CDR3. CDR1 and CDR2 from the germline V gene are SGHRS and YFSETQ. J gave up 3 bases and V 7 bases, and 7 bases lay outside the gene matches. The CDR3 DNA sequence: TGCGCCAGCGGTATTTCTAGCGGGAGCTACAATGAGCAGTTCTTC. The encoded protein is CASGISSGSYNEQFF.

V usage is TRBV7-3 and J usage is TRBJ2-2, with D uncertain. This CDR3 is 14 amino acids long. Deletions cut 4 bases from V and 5 bases from J, with 11 bases between. From germline, CDR1 is SGHTA and CDR2 FQGTGA. The CDR3 region has the DNA TGTGCCAGCAGCTATATCTCAGGAACCGGGGAGCTGTTTTTT. Its protein is CASSYISGTGELFF.

The chain joins TRBV30 to TRBJ2-1; D not resolved. The CDR3 is made up of 16 amino acids. Trimming pared 0 bases from V and 3 bases from J, leaving 15 bases between. Looked up from germline, CDR1 is GTSNPN and CDR2 is SVGIG (reference sequence). CDR3 protein: CAWSVAPQVGYNEQFF. The CDR3 DNA sequence: TGTGCCTGGAGTGTAGCCCCCCAGGTGGGCTACAATGAGCAGTTCTTC.

For this clone: The germline gene is not matched at one end of the junction; a read error may be the cause. This rearrangement joins TRBV2 to TRBJ2-1; D perhaps matches TRBD2 (5 bases). The CDR3 spans 13 residues. The germline CDR1 and CDR2 sequences are SNHLY and FYNNEI. Here the CDR3 reads CASCERDYNEQFF. The DNA for the CDR3 is TGTGCCAGCTGTGAACGGGACTACAATGAGCAGTTCTTC.

The rearrangement uses TRBV21-1 and TRBJ1-4; TRBD1, as called in the table, went unchecked against the DNA. TRBV21-1 is listed as a pseudogene. CDR3 length: 16 amino acids. CDR3 residues: CASTCVRDRGNEKLFF. Here the CDR3 DNA reads TGTGCCAGCACCTGTGTCCGGGACAGGGGTAATGAAAAACTGTTTTTT.

CDR3 protein: CAISESKGVENIQYF. In DNA, the CDR3 is TGTGCCATCAGTGAGTCGAAGGGAGTCGAAAACATTCAGTACTTC. The chain joins TRBV10-3 to TRBJ2-4; the D gene is possibly TRBD2 (5 bases). The germline V and J ends were trimmed by 0 bases and 5 bases, with 11 bases remaining between them. The CDR3 totals 15 residues. Per germline, CDR1 ENHRY and CDR2 SYGVKD.

This sequence joins TRBV29-1 and TRBJ1-1, with a tentative D call TRBD1 (5 bases). The germline V gene has CDR1 SQVTM and CDR2 ANQGSEA. CDR3 length: 14 residues. V lost 3 bases to trimming and J lost 5 bases, with 16 bases between them. The CDR3 coding sequence is TGCAGCGTTGACCCCTCCAGGGTAACTACTGAAGCTTTCTTT. This gives the protein CSVDPSRVTTEAFF.

This sequence joins TRBV14 and TRBJ2-5; a weak D match, TRBD2 (5 bases). This CDR3 has 14 amino acids. CDR1 and CDR2 (germline): SGHDN, FVKESK. The V end was cut by 1 base, the J end by 4 bases, with 10 bases between. The CDR3 protein is CASSQVAGGETQYF. The CDR3, as DNA: TGTGCCAGCAGCCAAGTGGCAGGAGGAGAGACCCAGTACTTC.